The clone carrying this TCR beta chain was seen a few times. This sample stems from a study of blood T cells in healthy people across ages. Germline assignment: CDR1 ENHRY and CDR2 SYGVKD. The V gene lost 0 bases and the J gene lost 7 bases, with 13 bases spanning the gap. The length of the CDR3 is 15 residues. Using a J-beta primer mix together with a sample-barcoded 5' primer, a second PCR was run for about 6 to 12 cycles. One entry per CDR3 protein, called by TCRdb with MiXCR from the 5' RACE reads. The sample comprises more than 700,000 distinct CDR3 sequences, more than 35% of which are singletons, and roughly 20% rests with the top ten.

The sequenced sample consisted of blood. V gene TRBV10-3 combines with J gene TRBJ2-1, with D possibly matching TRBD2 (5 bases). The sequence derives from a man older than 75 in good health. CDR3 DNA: TGTGCCATCAGTGAGTCGAACGGGATTGCAAATGAGCAGTTCTTC. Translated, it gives CAISESNGIANEQFF.